This entry concerns a single T cell receptor beta chain. These data belong to a study of identical twins. It was template switching that added a universal primer site, and there were unique molecular identifiers on the cDNA. One entry per CDR3 protein, called by TCRdb with MiXCR from the 5' RACE reads. The repertoire holds just under 650,000 distinct CDR3 sequences, with around 7.4% as singletons. This CDR3 comprises 15 residues. V was clipped by 0 bases and J by 2 bases, with 11 bases between them. In germline, CDR1 is SEHNR, CDR2 FQNEAQ (reference sequence). These data are also associated with another study on yellow fever vaccine responses in identical twins.

Sequencing was done on a sample of PBMCs. This sequence joins TRBV7-9 and TRBJ2-7; tentatively, D is TRBD2 (5 bases). The receptor's source is a woman aged 18-29 years in good health. CDR3 nucleotides: TGTGCCAGCAGCTTAGCAACGGGGAACACCTACGAGCAGTACTTC. It translates to CASSLATGNTYEQYF.